These 3 T cell receptor beta chains share one sample of origin, sequenced in a study of blood T cells in healthy people across ages. PCR was performed a second time for 7 to 11 cycles using a sample-barcoded 5' primer and a J-beta primer mix. TCRdb redid the calling of the 5' RACE reads with MiXCR, one entry per CDR3 protein. The top ten clones hold about a sixth of a sample with approximately 800,000 distinct CDR3 sequences, about 47% of them seen once. The specimen was blood. The receptor source for this set is a man aged 80 or over in good health.

The gene calls are TRBV10-3 and TRBJ2-2; the D is unclear. Germline CDR1 ENHRY, CDR2 SYGVKD. The CDR3 is 15 residues long. The ends were cut back, 4 bases at V and 1 base at J, with 10 bases in the middle. The CDR3 DNA reads as TGTGCCATCAGTGCGATCGCAGAGAACACCGGGGAGCTGTTTTTT. Protein: CAISAIAENTGELFF.

V usage is TRBV9 and J usage is TRBJ2-7, with D unresolved. V lost 3 bases, J lost 6 bases, and 16 bases lay in between. This CDR3 spans 14 amino acids. The germline V gene encodes CDR1 SGDLS and CDR2 YYNGEE. Written as DNA, the CDR3 is TGTGCCAGCAGCGAACACCCCCAGGACGGCGAGCAGTACTTC. Translation: CASSEHPQDGEQYF.

The rearrangement links TRBV3-1 to TRBJ2-1, with 8 bases identical to TRBD2. Per the germline V gene, CDR1 is LGHDT and CDR2 is YNNKEL (reference sequence). With V trimmed by 0 bases and J by 8 bases, 9 bases remained unmatched. This CDR3 is built from 16 residues. The CDR3 DNA follows: TGTGCCAGCAGCCAAGACGGGGGCGGGGGGTCCTATGAGCAGTTCTTC. It specifies CASSQDGGGGSYEQFF.